This TCR beta chain was sequenced in a study of blood T cell repertoires in COVID-19. Study as a whole: Acute and convalescent COVID-19 specimens originated in the United States, Italy and Spain. From T cells, B-cell-depleted T cells, or PBMCs came the material, which was cDNA or gDNA.

J was trimmed by 3 bases and V by 6 bases; bases with no gene match: 1. There are 12 residues in the CDR3. Germline V lookup: CDR1 SNHLY, CDR2 FYNNEI. Original methodology: Scientists estimated how many nucleated cells there were by amplifying reference gene primers. The data were produced by immunoSEQ multiplex PCR, yet TCRdb's version contains in-frame clones alone and is incomplete. V and J calls and clone size are as listed in that table; D and trimming were resolved from the DNA. The profile covers 180,000 or so clones, with approximately 88% appearing a single time and roughly 6.7% taken by the ten largest.

This receptor was identified in a man aged 35 to 55 with acute or convalescent COVID-19. This chain joins TRBV2 and TRBJ1-1; 7 bases align to TRBD1. The sequenced sample consisted of peripheral blood. For the CDR3, the DNA is TGTGCCAGCAGAGACAGGGACACTGAAGCTTTCTTT. Translated, it gives CASRDRDTEAFF.